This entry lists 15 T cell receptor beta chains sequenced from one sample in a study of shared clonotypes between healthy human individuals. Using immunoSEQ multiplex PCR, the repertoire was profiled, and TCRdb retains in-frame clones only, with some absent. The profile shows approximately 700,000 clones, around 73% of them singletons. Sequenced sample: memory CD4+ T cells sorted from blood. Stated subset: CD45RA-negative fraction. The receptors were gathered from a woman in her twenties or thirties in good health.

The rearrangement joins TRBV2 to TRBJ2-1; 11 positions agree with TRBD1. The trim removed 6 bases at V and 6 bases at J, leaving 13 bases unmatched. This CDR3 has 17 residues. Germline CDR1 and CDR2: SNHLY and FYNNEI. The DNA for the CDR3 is TGTGCCAGCAGACGTACTAAACTAGGGACAGGGGGCAATGAGCAGTTCTTC. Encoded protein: CASRRTKLGTGGNEQFF. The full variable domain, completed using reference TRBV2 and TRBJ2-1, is EPEVTQTPSHQVTQMGQEVILRCVPISNHLYFYWYRQILGQKVEFLVSFYNNEISEKSEIFDDQFSVERPDGSNFTLKIRSTKLEDSAMYFCASRRTKLGTGGNEQFFGPGTRLTVL.

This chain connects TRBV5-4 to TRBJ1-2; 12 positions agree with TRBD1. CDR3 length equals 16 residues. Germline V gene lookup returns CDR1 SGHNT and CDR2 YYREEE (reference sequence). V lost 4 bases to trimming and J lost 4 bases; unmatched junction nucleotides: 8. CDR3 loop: CASSPGTGGLLYGYTF. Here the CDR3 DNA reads TGTGCCAGCAGCCCCGGGACAGGGGGCCTTCTCTATGGCTACACCTTC.

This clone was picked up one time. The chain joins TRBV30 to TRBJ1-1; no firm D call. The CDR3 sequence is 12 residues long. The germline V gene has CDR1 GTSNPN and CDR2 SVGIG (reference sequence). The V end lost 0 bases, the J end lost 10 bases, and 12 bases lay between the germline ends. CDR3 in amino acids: CAWSVGVGRAFF. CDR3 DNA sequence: TGTGCCTGGAGTGTTGGTGTGGGGAGAGCTTTCTTT.

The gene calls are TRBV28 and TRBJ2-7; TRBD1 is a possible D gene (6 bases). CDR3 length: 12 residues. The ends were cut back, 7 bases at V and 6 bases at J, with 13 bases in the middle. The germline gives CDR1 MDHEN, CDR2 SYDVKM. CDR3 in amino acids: CASNYRVGEQYF. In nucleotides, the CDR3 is TGTGCCAGCAACTACAGGGTAGGCGAGCAGTACTTC. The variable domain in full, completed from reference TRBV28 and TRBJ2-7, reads DVKVTQSSRYLVKRTGEKVFLECVQDMDHENMFWYRQDPGLGLRLIYFSYDVKMKEKGDIPEGYSVSREKKERFSLILESASTNQTSMYLCASNYRVGEQYFGPGTRLTVT.

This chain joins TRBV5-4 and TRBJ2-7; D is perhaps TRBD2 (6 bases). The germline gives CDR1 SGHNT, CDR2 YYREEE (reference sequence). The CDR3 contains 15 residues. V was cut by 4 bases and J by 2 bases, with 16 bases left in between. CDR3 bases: TGTGCCAGCAGCCTGGGACTGAACAGCGCCTACGAGCAGTACTTC. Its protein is CASSLGLNSAYEQYF.

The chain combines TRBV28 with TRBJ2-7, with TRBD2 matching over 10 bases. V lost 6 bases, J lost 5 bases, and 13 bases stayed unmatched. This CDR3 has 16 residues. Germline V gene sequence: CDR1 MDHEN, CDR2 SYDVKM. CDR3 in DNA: TGTGCCAGCAGCTCAGGGGGAGCGGGAGGGCGCCACGAGCAGTACTTC. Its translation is CASSSGGAGGRHEQYF.

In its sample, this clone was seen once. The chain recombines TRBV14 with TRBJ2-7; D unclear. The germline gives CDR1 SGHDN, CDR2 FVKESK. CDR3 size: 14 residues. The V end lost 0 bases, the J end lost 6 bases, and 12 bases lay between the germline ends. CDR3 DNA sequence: TGTGCCAGCAGCCAAGATTGCCCCCTCTGCGAGCAGTACTTC. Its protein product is CASSQDCPLCEQYF. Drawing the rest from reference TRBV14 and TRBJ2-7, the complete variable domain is EAGVTQFPSHSVIEKGQTVTLRCDPISGHDNLYWYRRVMGKEIKFLLHFVKESKQDESGMPNNRFLAERTGGTYSTLKVQPAELEDSGVYFCASSQDCPLCEQYFGPGTRLTVT.

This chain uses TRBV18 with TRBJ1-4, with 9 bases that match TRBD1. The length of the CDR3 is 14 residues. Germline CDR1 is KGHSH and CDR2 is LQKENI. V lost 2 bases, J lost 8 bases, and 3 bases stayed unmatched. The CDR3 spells CASSPRQGEEKLFF. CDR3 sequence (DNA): TGTGCCAGCTCACCAAGACAGGGGGAAGAAAAACTGTTTTTT. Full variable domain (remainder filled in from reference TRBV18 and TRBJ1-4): NAGVMQNPRHLVRRRGQEARLRCSPMKGHSHVYWYRQLPEEGLKFMVYLQKENIIDESGMPKERFSAEFPKEGPSILRIQQVVRGDSAAYFCASSPRQGEEKLFFGSGTQLSVL.

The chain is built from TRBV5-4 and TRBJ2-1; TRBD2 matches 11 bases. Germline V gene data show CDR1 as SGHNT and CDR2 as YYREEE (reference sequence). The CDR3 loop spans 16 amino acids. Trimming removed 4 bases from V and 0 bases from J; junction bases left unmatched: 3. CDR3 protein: CASSGGLADSYNEQFF. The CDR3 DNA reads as TGTGCCAGCAGCGGGGGACTAGCGGACTCCTACAATGAGCAGTTCTTC.

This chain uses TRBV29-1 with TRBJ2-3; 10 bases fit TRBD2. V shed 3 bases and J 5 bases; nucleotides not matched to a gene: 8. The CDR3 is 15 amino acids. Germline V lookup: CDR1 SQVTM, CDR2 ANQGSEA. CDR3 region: CSVDPTSGWGDTQYF. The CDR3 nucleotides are TGCAGCGTTGACCCGACTAGCGGGTGGGGAGATACGCAGTATTTT.

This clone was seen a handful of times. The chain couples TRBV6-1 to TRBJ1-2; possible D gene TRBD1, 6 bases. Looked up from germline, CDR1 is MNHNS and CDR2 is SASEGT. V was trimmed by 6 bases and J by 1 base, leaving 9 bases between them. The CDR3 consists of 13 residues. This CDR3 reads CASREGGNYGYTF. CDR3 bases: TGTGCCAGCAGAGAGGGGGGTAACTATGGCTACACCTTC.

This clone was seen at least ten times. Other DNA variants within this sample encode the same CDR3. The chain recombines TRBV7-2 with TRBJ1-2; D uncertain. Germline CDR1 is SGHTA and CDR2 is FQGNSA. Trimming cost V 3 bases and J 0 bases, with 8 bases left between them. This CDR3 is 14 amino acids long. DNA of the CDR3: TGTGCCAGCAGCTTGGGCATTGCTAACTATGGCTACACCTTC. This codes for CASSLGIANYGYTF. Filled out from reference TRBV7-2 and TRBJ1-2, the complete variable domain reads GAGVSQSPSNKVTEKGKDVELRCDPISGHTALYWYRQSLGQGLEFLIYFQGNSAPDKSGLPSDRFSAERTGGSVSTLTIQRTQQEDSAVYLCASSLGIANYGYTFGSGTRLTVV.

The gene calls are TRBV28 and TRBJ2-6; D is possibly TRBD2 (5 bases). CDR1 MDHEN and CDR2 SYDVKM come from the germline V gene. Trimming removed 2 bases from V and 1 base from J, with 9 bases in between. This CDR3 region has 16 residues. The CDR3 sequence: CASSLGSGSGANVLTF. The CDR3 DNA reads TGTGCCAGCAGTTTAGGCTCGGGGTCTGGGGCCAACGTCCTGACTTTC.

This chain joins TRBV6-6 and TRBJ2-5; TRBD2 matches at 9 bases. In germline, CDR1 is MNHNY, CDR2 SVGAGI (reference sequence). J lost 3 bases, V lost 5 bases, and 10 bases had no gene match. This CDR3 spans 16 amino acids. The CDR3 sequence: CASSRGGGTSKETQYF. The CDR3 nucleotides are TGTGCCAGCAGTCGTGGTGGGGGGACTAGCAAAGAGACCCAGTACTTC.

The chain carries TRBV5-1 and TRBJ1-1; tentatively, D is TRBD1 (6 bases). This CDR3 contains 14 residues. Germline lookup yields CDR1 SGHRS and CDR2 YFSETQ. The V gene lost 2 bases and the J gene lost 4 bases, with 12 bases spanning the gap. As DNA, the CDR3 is TGCGCCAGCAGCTTTCCGGGGGCGCGCACTGAAGCTTTCTTT. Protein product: CASSFPGARTEAFF.